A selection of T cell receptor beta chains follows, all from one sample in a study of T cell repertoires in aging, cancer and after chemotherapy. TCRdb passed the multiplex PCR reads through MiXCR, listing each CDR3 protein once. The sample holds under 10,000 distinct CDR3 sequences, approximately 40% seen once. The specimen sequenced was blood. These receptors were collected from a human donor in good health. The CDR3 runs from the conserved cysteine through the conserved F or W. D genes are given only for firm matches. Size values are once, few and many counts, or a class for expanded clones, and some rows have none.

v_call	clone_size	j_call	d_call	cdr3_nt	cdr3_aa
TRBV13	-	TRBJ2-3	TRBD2	TGTGCCAGCAGCTTAAGAGTGTTGGCGGGGGGGCTGGATACGCAGTATTTT	CASSLRVLAGGLDTQYF
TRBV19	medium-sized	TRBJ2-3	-	TGTGCCAGTAGTCCGCGAGGCGGTTTTAGCACAGATACGCAGTATTTT	CASSPRGGFSTDTQYF
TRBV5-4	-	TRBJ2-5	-	TGTGCCAGCAGCCTAGGGAGCCAAGAGACCCAGTACTTC	CASSLGSQETQYF
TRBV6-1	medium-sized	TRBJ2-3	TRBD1	TGTGCCAGCAGTGAAGACAGGGGGCGTGATACGCAGTATTTT	CASSEDRGRDTQYF
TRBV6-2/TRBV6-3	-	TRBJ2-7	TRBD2	TGTGCCAGCAGTTACTCTAGCGGGAGGGACGAGCAGTACTTC	CASSYSSGRDEQYF
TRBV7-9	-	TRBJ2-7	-	TGTGCCAGCAGCTTAGTCAGCGGGTCTCACGAGCAGTACTTC	CASSLVSGSHEQYF
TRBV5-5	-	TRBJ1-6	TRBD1	TGTGCCAGCAGCCTCGACAGGGGGCGAGGTAATTCACCCCTCCACTTT	CASSLDRGRGNSPLHF
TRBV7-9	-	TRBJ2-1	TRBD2	TGTGCCAGCAGCCTCGTACTAGCGGGCAGGCGGAATGAGCAGTTCTTC	CASSLVLAGRRNEQFF
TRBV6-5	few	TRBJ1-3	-	TGTGCCAGCAGTTACTCATGGACCTCTGGAAACACCATATATTTT	CASSYSWTSGNTIYF
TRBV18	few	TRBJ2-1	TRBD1	TGTGCCAGCTCACCACCGGGACAGTACAATGAGCAGTTCTTC	CASSPPGQYNEQFF
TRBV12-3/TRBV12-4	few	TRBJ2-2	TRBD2	TGTGCCAGCAGTAGGACTAGCGGGAGCACCGGGGAGCTGTTTTTT	CASSRTSGSTGELFF
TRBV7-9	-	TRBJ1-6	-	TGTGCCAGCAGCTTAGAACAGTATAATTCACCCCTCCACTTT	CASSLEQYNSPLHF
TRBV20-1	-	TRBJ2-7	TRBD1	TGCAGTGCTGATCCGGGACAGGGGGCGGGCGAGCAGTACTTC	CSADPGQGAGEQYF
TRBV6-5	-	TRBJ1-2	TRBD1	TGTGCCAGCAGTTACAGTTTGACAGGGATCGGAGTAGTGGGCTACACCTTC	CASSYSLTGIGVVGYTF
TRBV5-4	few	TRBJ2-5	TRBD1	TGTGCCAGCAGGGACGGACAGGGGTTAGAGACCCAGTACTTC	CASRDGQGLETQYF
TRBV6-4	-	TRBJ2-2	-	TGTGCCAGCAGTCCCCTCGGCGGGGGCCTTGGGGAGCTGTTTTTT	CASSPLGGGLGELFF
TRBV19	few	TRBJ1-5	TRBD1	TGTGCCAGTAGCCCGACAGGGATGAATCAGCCCCAGCATTTT	CASSPTGMNQPQHF
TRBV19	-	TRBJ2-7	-	TGTGCCAGTAGTATCTCGACTGGGGACTACGAGCAGTACTTC	CASSISTGDYEQYF
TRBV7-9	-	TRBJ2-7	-	TGTGCCCCTTCTTCTCTGCCCTACGAGCAGTACTTC	CAPSSLPYEQYF
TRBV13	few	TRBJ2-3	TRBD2	TGTGCCAGCAGCACCACCGGGGAAGGGGCGGGAGGAAGCACAGATACGCAGTATTTT	CASSTTGEGAGGSTDTQYF
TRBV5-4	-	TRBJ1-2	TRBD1	TGTGCCAGCAGCTTGGCATCAGGAGGCCAGGGGGCGCTCGGTGGCTACACCTTC	CASSLASGGQGALGGYTF
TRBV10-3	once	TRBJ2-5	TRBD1	TGTGCCATCAGTCCCAGAACAGGGGGAGAACTTCTAGAGACCCAGTACTTC	CAISPRTGGELLETQYF
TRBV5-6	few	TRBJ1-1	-	TGTGCCAGCAGCTTGGGCAGGGTGAACACTGAAGCTTTCTTT	CASSLGRVNTEAFF
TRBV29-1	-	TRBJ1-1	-	TGCAGCGCCTACGGGGGGGGGGCCTACGATAGGTACACTGAAGCTTTCTTT	CSAYGGGAYDRYTEAFF
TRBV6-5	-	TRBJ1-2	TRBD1	TGTGCCAGCAGTCTCGACAGGGACTATGGCTACACCTTC	CASSLDRDYGYTF
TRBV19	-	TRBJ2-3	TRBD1	TGTGCCAGTAGCCCAGGGGGCATGACAGATACGCAGTATTTT	CASSPGGMTDTQYF
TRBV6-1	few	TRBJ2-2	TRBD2	TGTGCCAGCAAAAGACTAGCGGGAGACTCCGGGGAGCTGTTTTTT	CASKRLAGDSGELFF
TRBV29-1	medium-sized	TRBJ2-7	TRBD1	TGCAGCGCTTCGGGACAGGGAGACTACGAGCAGTACTTC	CSASGQGDYEQYF
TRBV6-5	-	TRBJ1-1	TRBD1	TGTGCCAGCAGTGCCGAGGGACAGATGAACACTGAAGCTTTCTTT	CASSAEGQMNTEAFF
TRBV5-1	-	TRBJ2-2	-	TGCGCCAGCAAACAGGGAACGACCACCGGGGAGCTGTTTTTT	CASKQGTTTGELFF